This TCR beta chain is drawn from a study of cytomegalovirus exposure and HLA in healthy donors. Study outcomes and limitations: Because they were indistinguishable, some V segments, including TRBV6-2 and TRBV6-3, were excluded. The records held CMV serostatus as the only immune exposure information. What TCR beta sequences reportedly achieved was accurate prediction of HLA-A and HLA-B alleles in most subjects. Altogether, some 170 TCR beta chains were recorded as cytomegalovirus-associated.

PCR primers comprised 60 Vbeta and 13 Jbeta primers. Using immunoSEQ multiplex PCR, the repertoire was profiled, and TCRdb retains in-frame clones only, with some absent. The sample shows some 200,000 clones, 84% of them seen only once. V lost 5 bases to trimming and J lost 5 bases; unmatched junction nucleotides: 6. Germline V gives CDR1 SGHAT, CDR2 FQNNGV. The CDR3 totals 14 residues. Regarding this clone: Its specificity is unknown.

This receptor was taken from a woman aged 45 to 65 in good health and CMV-seropositive. The chain links TRBV11-2 to TRBJ1-2, with TRBD1 matching over 9 bases. Sequenced material: PBMCs. The CDR3, as DNA: TGTGCCAGCAGCCGGGACAGGGAAGGGTATGGCTACACCTTC. It codes for CASSRDREGYGYTF.